This TCR beta chain was recovered during a study of tumor-infiltrating lymphocytes in primary liver carcinoma. Whole-study context: The study enrolled male and female patients aged 30 to 69 years. Staged T1-T3 N0M0, the tumors had sizes that ranged from about 4 to 10 cm across. General study results and limits: The study found tumor-adjacent and tumor-blood pairs overlapped less than tumor region pairs.

Starting material of about 450 ng total RNA yielded TCR beta cDNA via a constant-region primer. Investigators got TCR beta libraries out of three nested multiplex PCR rounds, done with slightly modified ARM-PCR. For roughly 10 cycles apiece, the opening two PCR rounds ran with TRBV1-TRBV30 forward primers and a C-beta reverse primer. MiXCR, applied by TCRdb to the multiplex PCR reads, yields one record per CDR3 protein. The sample shows approximately 340,000 distinct CDR3 sequences, around three fifths of them seen only once. For this clonotype: As yet, its antigen is unknown. With a much larger clone just one base away, this may be a read error.

The researchers obtained blood RNA from unsorted whole blood and also extracted germline DNA. CDR3 length: 15 amino acids. Looked up from germline, CDR1 is MNHNS and CDR2 is SASEGT. The source of this sequence is a man aged 40-49 years with primary liver carcinoma and hepatitis B virus infection. The gene calls are TRBV6-1 and TRBJ2-1; 8 nucleotides agree with TRBD2. Specimen: peripheral blood. Here the CDR3 reads CASTLRSGSYNEQLF. Here the CDR3 DNA reads TGTGCCAGCACCCTACGGAGCGGGAGCTACAATGAGCAGCTCTTC.